This T cell receptor beta chain was recovered during a study of blood T cell repertoires in COVID-19. Participants spanned ages about 18 to 89 years and resided in over 20 US areas. Profiling relied on immunoSEQ multiplex PCR, and the TCRdb table lists in-frame clones only, not all of them. The table has fewer than 200,000 clones, 80% to 90% seen once. The sequenced sample was PBMCs or T cells enriched from blood (not recorded which). The clonotype comes from a woman between 45 and 60 years old in a cohort exposed to, infected with or recovered from COVID-19 (not recorded which).

The CDR3 reads CASSSEGGYNQPQHF. In nucleotides, the CDR3 is TGTGCCAGCTCATCGGAAGGCGGGTACAATCAGCCCCAGCATTTT. The rearrangement uses TRBV18 and TRBJ1-5, with unresolved D. CDR1 KGHSH and CDR2 LQKENI come from the germline V gene. Trimming removed 5 bases from V and 3 bases from J, with 14 bases in between. The CDR3 extends over 15 amino acids.